These T cell receptor beta chains were read from a single sample in a study of cytomegalovirus exposure and HLA in healthy donors. Clones were read by immunoSEQ multiplex PCR, and TCRdb kept only the in-frame ones, dropping some. Among fewer than 100,000 clones listed, around 90% were seen once. Sequenced sample: PBMCs. The receptors shown here come from a man in his thirties or forties in good health and CMV-seronegative. The CDR3 runs from the conserved cysteine through the conserved F or W. A D gene is named only where the DNA matches it firmly. Clone size is shown for a subset of rows, as once, few, many or a class of expanded clone.

>TRBJ1-2|TRBD1|15|.|TRBV7-2
CASDPGGQANYGYTF
TGTGCCAGCGATCCCGGGGGACAGGCAAACTATGGCTACACCTTC
>TRBJ2-6|TRBD1|24|.|TRBV30
CACLLSWARRDRNRLISGANVLTF
TGTGCCTGCCTATTAAGTTGGGCCCGCCGGGACAGAAACCGCCTTATCTCTGGGGCCAACGTCCTGACTTTC
>TRBJ2-7|.|15|.|TRBV7-3
CASSPGGAGGYEQYF
TGTGCCAGCAGCCCCGGCGGGGCAGGGGGGTACGAGCAGTACTTC
>TRBJ2-2|.|15|.|TRBV5-4
CASSLDGVSTGELFF
TGTGCCAGCAGCTTGGACGGGGTCTCGACCGGGGAGCTGTTTTTT
>TRBJ1-2|TRBD1|15|.|TRBV5-1
CASSRLPTGEDGYTF
TGCGCCAGCAGCAGGCTCCCTACAGGGGAGGATGGCTACACCTTC
>TRBJ1-1|.|15|.|TRBV5-1
CASSLGGGMNTEAFF
TGCGCCAGCAGCTTGGGAGGGGGTATGAACACTGAAGCTTTCTTT
>TRBJ2-1|TRBD2|16|.|TRBV6-9
CASTPTGTSGPNEQFF
TGTGCCAGCACCCCAACCGGGACTAGCGGACCCAATGAGCAGTTCTTC
>TRBJ1-1|.|14|.|TRBV2
CASSAHDSLPEAFF
TGTGCCAGCAGCGCCCACGACAGCCTCCCTGAAGCTTTCTTT
>TRBJ2-3|TRBD2|16|once|TRBV4-2
CASRELAGGALDTQYF
TGTGCCAGCAGGGAGTTAGCGGGAGGAGCGCTGGATACGCAGTATTTT
>TRBJ2-2|TRBD2|14|.|TRBV19
CASSGWGGTGELFF
TGTGCCAGTAGTGGATGGGGGGGTACCGGGGAGCTGTTTTTT
>TRBJ1-2|.|15|.|TRBV6-5
CASSPLVTANYGYTF
TGTGCCAGCAGTCCCCTGGTAACAGCTAACTATGGCTACACCTTC
>TRBJ1-2|.|13|.|TRBV7-9
CASQLGANYGYTF
TGTGCCAGCCAGTTGGGGGCCAACTATGGCTACACCTTC
>TRBJ2-1|.|13|once|TRBV5-4
CASSEGLHNEQFF
TGTGCCAGCTCCGAGGGACTCCACAATGAGCAGTTCTTC
>TRBJ2-7|TRBD1|16|.|TRBV5-1
CASSFSRDRDPHEQYF
TGCGCCAGCAGCTTTTCCAGGGACAGGGACCCCCACGAGCAGTACTTC
>TRBJ1-3|.|17|.|TRBV19
CASGAGAGVISGNTIYF
TGTGCCAGCGGAGCAGGGGCAGGGGTTATCTCTGGAAACACCATATATTTT
>TRBJ1-2|.|16|.|TRBV18
CASSPPGGDKYYGYTF
TGTGCCAGCTCACCACCGGGGGGGGACAAATACTATGGCTACACCTTC
>TRBJ2-7|TRBD1|15|.|TRBV7-3
CASSRAGTGSSEQYF
TGTGCCAGCAGCCGAGCCGGGACAGGGTCTAGCGAGCAGTACTTC
>TRBJ2-1|.|16|.|TRBV18
CASSPHRRGSYNEQFF
TGTGCCAGCTCACCCCACCGCAGGGGCTCCTACAATGAGCAGTTCTTC
>TRBJ2-7|TRBD2|17|.|TRBV5-1
CASSLAIFPDRGGEQYF
TGCGCCAGCAGCTTGGCTATCTTTCCGGACCGGGGGGGCGAGCAGTACTTC
>TRBJ2-7|.|11|.|TRBV6-6
CAAAEGGEQYF
TGTGCCGCGGCAGAAGGGGGAGAGCAGTACTTC
>TRBJ2-1|TRBD1|12|.|TRBV2
CASSWDSNEQFF
TGTGCCAGCAGTTGGGACAGCAATGAGCAGTTCTTC
>TRBJ2-2|.|14|.|TRBV7-7
CASSLALGARELFF
TGTGCTAGCAGCTTAGCGTTGGGGGCCCGGGAGCTGTTTTTT
>TRBJ2-1|TRBD2|14|.|TRBV2
CASRRLAGPNEQFF
TGTGCCAGCAGGCGGCTAGCGGGACCCAATGAGCAGTTCTTC
>TRBJ2-7|TRBD2|17|.|TRBV10-3
CAISESTSGYPTYEQYF
TGTGCCATCAGTGAGTCGACTAGCGGGTACCCTACCTACGAGCAGTACTTC
>TRBJ2-7|.|13|.|TRBV6-5
CASTRTGGYEQYF
TGTGCCAGCACCCGAACGGGTGGGTACGAGCAGTACTTC
>TRBJ1-4|TRBD1|16|.|TRBV9
CASSVAGGASDEKLFF
TGTGCCAGCAGCGTAGCAGGGGGCGCTTCCGATGAAAAACTGTTTTTT
>TRBJ1-3|.|15|.|TRBV15
CATSRDLGAGNTIYF
TGTGCCACCAGCAGAGATCTAGGGGCTGGAAACACCATATATTTT
>TRBJ2-5|TRBD2|15|.|TRBV6-1
CASILGLAEQETQYF
TGTGCCAGCATACTGGGACTAGCGGAGCAAGAGACCCAGTACTTC
>TRBJ2-6|TRBD1|20|.|TRBV7-3
CASSLIRSGQGASGANVLTF
TGTGCCAGCAGCTTAATTCGTAGTGGACAGGGGGCTTCTGGGGCCAACGTCCTGACTTTC
>TRBJ2-7|.|15|.|TRBV6-5
CASSRGPSNLYEQYF
TGTGCCAGCAGTAGGGGCCCATCCAACCTATACGAGCAGTACTTC
>TRBJ1-5|.|13|few|TRBV4-1
CASSQDRDQPQHF
TGCGCCAGCAGCCAAGACAGGGATCAGCCCCAGCATTTT
>TRBJ2-1|.|15|.|TRBV28
CAIDGGGSLTNEQFF
TGTGCCATCGACGGGGGCGGGAGTTTGACTAATGAGCAGTTCTTC
>TRBJ1-1|.|14|.|TRBV27
CASSLIGRNTEAFF
TGTGCCAGCAGTTTAATTGGGAGAAACACTGAAGCTTTCTTT
>TRBJ1-3|.|16|.|TRBV7-9
CASSHRQGNSGNTIYF
TGTGCCAGCAGTCACAGGCAGGGCAACTCTGGAAACACCATATATTTT
>TRBJ2-1|TRBD1|17|.|TRBV9
CASSVPPGTGDYNEQFF
TGTGCCAGCAGCGTACCCCCCGGGACAGGGGACTACAATGAGCAGTTCTTC
>TRBJ1-4|.|15|.|TRBV30
CAWSRPGGANEKLFF
TGTGCCTGGAGTAGGCCGGGAGGGGCCAATGAAAAACTGTTTTTT
>TRBJ2-5|.|13|.|TRBV6-5
CASSPQVQETQYF
TGTGCCAGCAGCCCTCAGGTCCAAGAGACCCAGTACTTC
>TRBJ2-5|.|13|once|TRBV9
CASSVGLQETQYF
TGTGCCAGCAGCGTTGGACTACAAGAGACCCAGTACTTC
>TRBJ1-6|TRBD1|13|.|TRBV19
CASSGQINSPLHF
TGTGCCAGTTCGGGACAGATAAATTCACCCCTCCACTTT
>TRBJ2-6|.|15|.|TRBV7-2
CASREGGSGANVLTF
TGTGCCAGCAGGGAAGGGGGCTCTGGGGCCAACGTCCTGACTTTC
>TRBJ2-3|.|13|.|TRBV28
CASSLPFTDTQYF
TGTGCCAGCAGTTTACCATTCACAGATACGCAGTATTTT
>TRBJ1-1|.|13|.|TRBV7-2
CASSLTASTEAFF
TGTGCCAGCAGCTTGACCGCTAGCACTGAAGCTTTCTTT
>TRBJ2-1|TRBD2|16|.|TRBV2
CASSVGPSGGSDEQFF
TGTGCCAGCAGTGTAGGTCCTAGCGGGGGGAGTGATGAGCAGTTCTTC
>TRBJ2-4|.|14|.|TRBV28
CASSLGQAKNIQYF
TGTGCCAGCAGTCTAGGACAGGCCAAAAACATTCAGTACTTC
>TRBJ2-5|.|15|once|TRBV4-2
CASSQGSGPTETQYF
TGTGCCAGCAGCCAAGGAAGTGGTCCTACAGAGACCCAGTACTTC
>TRBJ1-4|.|12|.|TRBV30
CALDRPNEKLFF
TGTGCCCTTGACAGGCCTAATGAAAAACTGTTTTTT
>TRBJ2-7|.|13|.|TRBV10-3
CAIRGQGGYEQYF
TGTGCCATCAGAGGACAGGGAGGGTACGAGCAGTACTTC
>TRBJ2-5|.|11|.|TRBV7-2
CASSEQETQYF
TGTGCCAGCTCCGAGCAAGAGACCCAGTACTTC
>TRBJ2-7|TRBD2|14|.|TRBV28
CASRTSGSIYEQYF
TGTGCCAGCAGGACTAGCGGGAGTATCTACGAGCAGTACTTC
>TRBJ2-2|.|17|.|TRBV7-9
CASSLAVGGGDTGELFF
TGTGCCAGCAGCTTAGCGGTTGGAGGGGGCGACACCGGGGAGCTGTTTTTT
>TRBJ2-2|TRBD1|15|.|TRBV5-1
CTSTWTGPNTGELFF
TGCACCAGCACCTGGACAGGACCGAACACCGGGGAGCTGTTTTTT
>TRBJ2-5|TRBD2|15|.|TRBV5-1
CASRPGAGGSETQYF
TGCGCCAGCAGGCCTGGGGCGGGAGGGAGTGAGACCCAGTACTTC
>TRBJ2-1|.|15|.|TRBV6-1
CASSLWALTYNEQFF
TGTGCCAGCAGTCTTTGGGCCCTGACCTACAATGAGCAGTTCTTC
>TRBJ2-2|.|16|.|TRBV6-4
CASSDSDTGNTGELFF
TGTGCCAGCAGTGACTCCGACACAGGGAACACCGGGGAGCTGTTTTTT